This record looks at one T cell receptor beta chain sequence and its context. Antigen: not known. The sample comes from a study of cytomegalovirus exposure and HLA in healthy donors. Regarding the study as a whole: Versus the roughly 690-donor mean, an Asian-associated ancestry cluster reportedly showed fewer N-insertions in a later analysis.

V shed 0 bases and J shed 0 bases, with 4 bases lying between them. Germline V gene data show CDR1 as SGHRS and CDR2 as YFSETQ. CDR3 length equals 14 residues. The PCR made use of 60 Vbeta and 13 Jbeta primers. TCRdb's copy holds only in-frame clones and misses some; the assay was immunoSEQ multiplex PCR. This table holds under 150,000 clones, over 70% found once. The specimen sequenced was PBMCs. This clonotype was sampled from a woman aged 40 to 50 in good health and CMV-seronegative. V gene TRBV5-1 combines with J gene TRBJ1-3, with D unclear. CDR3 residues: CASSLDNSGNTIYF. Written as DNA, the CDR3 is TGCGCCAGCAGCTTGGACAACTCTGGAAACACCATATATTTT.